The 4 T cell receptor beta chains in this list originate from one sample, sequenced in a study of beta chain features in type 1 diabetes. Their specific antigens are unknown. Expressed TCRB transcripts got sequenced, as all isolated RNA was reverse transcribed. Sequenced by immunoSEQ multiplex PCR; TCRdb stores in-frame clones only, minus some. The sample holds fewer than 400,000 clones, around 9.7% seen once. Study-level results: TCRB CDR3s were moderately but significantly shorter in Type 1 diabetes patients in all four CD4+ subsets.

Sequenced material: central memory CD4+ T cells from blood. These receptors were taken from a man under 40 with type 1 diabetes.

This clone was counted a few times. The chain is built from TRBV7-2 and TRBJ2-3, with D unclear. Germline CDR1 and CDR2: SGHTA and FQGNSA. The CDR3 runs 13 residues. With 7 bases removed from V and 1 base from J, the gap between germline ends came to 9 bases. The CDR3 DNA reads TGTGCCAGCACCCGGCCGGGCACAGATACGCAGTATTTT. Protein: CASTRPGTDTQYF. The full variable domain, with the rest looked up from reference TRBV7-2 and TRBJ2-3, is GAGVSQSPSNKVTEKGKDVELRCDPISGHTALYWYRQSLGQGLEFLIYFQGNSAPDKSGLPSDRFSAERTGGSVSTLTIQRTQQEDSAVYLCASTRPGTDTQYFGPGTRLTVL.

The CDR3 protein is CASSPRGVPTNEKLFF. CDR3 nucleotide sequence: TGTGCCAGCAGTCCCAGGGGGGTTCCAACTAATGAAAAACTGTTTTTT. V usage is TRBV28 and J usage is TRBJ1-4; 7 bases match TRBD1. In germline, CDR1 is MDHEN, CDR2 SYDVKM. J lost 0 bases, V lost 5 bases, and 6 bases had no gene match. The CDR3 totals 16 residues.

This clone has only a few counts. CDR3 coding DNA: TGTGCCAGCCGGCAGGGGGCGAGAGAGACCCAGTACTTC. Its protein product is CASRQGARETQYF. V gene TRBV28 combines with J gene TRBJ2-5; 8 bases match TRBD1. V lost 8 bases, J lost 4 bases, and 6 bases stayed unmatched. The CDR3 is made up of 13 amino acids. Per the germline V gene, CDR1 is MDHEN and CDR2 is SYDVKM.

The chain joins TRBV28 to TRBJ2-7; 9 nucleotides line up with TRBD1. This CDR3 is 14 amino acids long. The germline V gene has CDR1 MDHEN and CDR2 SYDVKM. V dropped 3 bases and J dropped 4; count of bases not matched to a gene: 4. The CDR3 DNA is TGTGCCAGCAGTTTCATACAGGGGGCATACGAGCAGTACTTC. It is translated as CASSFIQGAYEQYF.